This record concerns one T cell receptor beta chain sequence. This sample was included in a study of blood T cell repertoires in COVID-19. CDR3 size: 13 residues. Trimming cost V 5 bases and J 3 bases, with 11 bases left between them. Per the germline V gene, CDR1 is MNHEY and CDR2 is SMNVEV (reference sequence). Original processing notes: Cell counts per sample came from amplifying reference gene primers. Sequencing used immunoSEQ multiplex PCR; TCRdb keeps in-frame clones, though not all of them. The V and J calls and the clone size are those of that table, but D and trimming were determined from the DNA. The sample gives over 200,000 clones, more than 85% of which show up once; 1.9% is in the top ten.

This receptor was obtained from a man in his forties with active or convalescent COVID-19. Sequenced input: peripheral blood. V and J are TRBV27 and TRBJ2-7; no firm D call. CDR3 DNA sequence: TGTGCCAGCAGTCTGAGTCCAATCTACGAGCAGTACTTC. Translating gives CASSLSPIYEQYF.